This T cell receptor (beta chain) was recorded in a study of shared clonotypes between healthy human individuals. This clone has just one count. The antigen is unknown. The CDR3 is 12 residues long. Germline lookup yields CDR1 SQVTM and CDR2 ANQGSEA. V lost 4 bases to trimming and J lost 2 bases, with 9 bases between them. Study-wide results and caveats: With a few donors compared, around 4.7% of naive CD4 clonotypes were shared. Non-shared clonotypes had lower generation probabilities than those shared by all four donors.

The authors distributed each subset's genomic DNA evenly over several immunoSEQ plates. The data were produced by immunoSEQ multiplex PCR, yet TCRdb's version contains in-frame clones alone and is incomplete. The sample contains a few million clones, about 92% of which appear only once. The chain recombines TRBV29-1 with TRBJ2-7, with a tentative D call TRBD2 (5 bases). This sequence was found in a man aged 18 to 30 in good health. Sequenced sample: naive CD4+ T cells sorted from blood. Subset in this sample: CD45RA+ positively selected. CDR3 in amino acids: CSVADSAYEQYF. The CDR3 DNA sequence: TGCAGCGTTGCGGACTCCGCCTACGAGCAGTACTTC.